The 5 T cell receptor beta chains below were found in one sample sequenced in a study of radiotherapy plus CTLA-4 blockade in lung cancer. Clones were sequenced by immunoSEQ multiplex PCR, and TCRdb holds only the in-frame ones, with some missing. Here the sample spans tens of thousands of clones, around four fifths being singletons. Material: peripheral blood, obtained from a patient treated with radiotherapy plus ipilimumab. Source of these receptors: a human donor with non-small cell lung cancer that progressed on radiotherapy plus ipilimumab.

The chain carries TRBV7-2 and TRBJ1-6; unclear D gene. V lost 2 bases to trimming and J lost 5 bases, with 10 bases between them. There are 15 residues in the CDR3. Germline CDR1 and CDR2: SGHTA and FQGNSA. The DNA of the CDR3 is TGTGCCAGCAGCTTAAAGGTCGAGAATAATTCACCCCTCCACTTT. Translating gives CASSLKVENNSPLHF.

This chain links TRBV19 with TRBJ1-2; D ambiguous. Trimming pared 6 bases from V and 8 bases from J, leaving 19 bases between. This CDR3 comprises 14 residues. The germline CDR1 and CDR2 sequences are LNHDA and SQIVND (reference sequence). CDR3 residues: CASRGDSVAVGYTF. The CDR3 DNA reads TGTGCCAGTAGGGGCGATTCGGTGGCGGTGGGCTACACCTTC.

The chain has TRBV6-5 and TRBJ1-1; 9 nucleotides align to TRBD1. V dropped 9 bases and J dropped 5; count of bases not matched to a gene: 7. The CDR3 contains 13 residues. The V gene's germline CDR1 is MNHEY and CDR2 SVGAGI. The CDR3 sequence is CARTGQGGTEAFF. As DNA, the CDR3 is TGTGCCAGAACGGGACAGGGTGGGACTGAAGCTTTCTTT.

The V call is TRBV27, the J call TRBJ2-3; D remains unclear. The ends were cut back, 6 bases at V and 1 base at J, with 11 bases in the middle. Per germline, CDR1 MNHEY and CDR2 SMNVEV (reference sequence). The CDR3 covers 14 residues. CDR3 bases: TGTGCCAGCAGGGGCAAGTTAGGCACAGATACGCAGTATTTT. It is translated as CASRGKLGTDTQYF.

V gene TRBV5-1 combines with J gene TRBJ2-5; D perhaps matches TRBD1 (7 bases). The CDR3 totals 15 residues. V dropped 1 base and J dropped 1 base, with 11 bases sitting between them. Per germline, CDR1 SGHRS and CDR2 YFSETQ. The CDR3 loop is CASSLMEGAQETQYF. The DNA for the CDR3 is TGCGCCAGCAGCTTGATGGAGGGGGCCCAAGAGACCCAGTACTTC.